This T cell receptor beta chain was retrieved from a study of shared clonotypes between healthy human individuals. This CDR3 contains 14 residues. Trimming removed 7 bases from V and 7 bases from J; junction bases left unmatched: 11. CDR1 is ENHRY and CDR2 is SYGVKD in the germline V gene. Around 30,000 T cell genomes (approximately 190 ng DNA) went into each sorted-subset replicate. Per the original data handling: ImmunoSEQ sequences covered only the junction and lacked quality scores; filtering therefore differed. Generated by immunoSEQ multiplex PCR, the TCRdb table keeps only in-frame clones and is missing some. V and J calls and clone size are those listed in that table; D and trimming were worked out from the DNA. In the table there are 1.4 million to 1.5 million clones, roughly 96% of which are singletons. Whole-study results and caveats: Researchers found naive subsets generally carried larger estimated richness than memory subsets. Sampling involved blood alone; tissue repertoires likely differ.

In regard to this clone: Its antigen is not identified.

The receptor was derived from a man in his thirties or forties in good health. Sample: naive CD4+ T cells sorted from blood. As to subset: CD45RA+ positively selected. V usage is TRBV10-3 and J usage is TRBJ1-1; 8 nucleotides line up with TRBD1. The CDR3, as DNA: TGTGCCATCAAAAAGGACAGGGTCGATGGTGAAGCTTTCTTT. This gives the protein CAIKKDRVDGEAFF.